The 32 T cell receptor beta chains below were found in one sample sequenced in a study of OX40 agonist ivuxolimab in advanced cancers. Assay used: immunoSEQ multiplex PCR; TCRdb lists only in-frame clones, some missing. The sample records 61,000 or so clones, 84% being singletons. This sample comprised CD4+ or CD8+ T cells sorted from blood, obtained in a trial of the OX40 agonist ivuxolimab. The receptors derive from an adult with an advanced solid tumor such as melanoma, head and neck, liver or kidney cancer.

The CDR3 here is CASSLGGAGFGAFF. The CDR3, as DNA: TGTGCCAGCAGTTTAGGGGGGGCGGGTTTCGGAGCTTTCTTT. The chain joins TRBV28 to TRBJ1-1, with a tentative D call TRBD1 (6 bases). Deletions cut 2 bases from V and 10 bases from J, with 17 bases between. The CDR3 spans 14 residues. Germline V gene lookup returns CDR1 MDHEN and CDR2 SYDVKM. Full variable domain (outside the CDR3, taken from reference TRBV28 and TRBJ1-1): DVKVTQSSRYLVKRTGEKVFLECVQDMDHENMFWYRQDPGLGLRLIYFSYDVKMKEKGDIPEGYSVSREKKERFSLILESASTNQTSMYLCASSLGGAGFGAFFGQGTRLTVV.

This chain joins TRBV7-2 and TRBJ2-2, with 7 bases identical to TRBD1. With 5 bases clipped from V and 4 bases from J, the junction kept 7 bases outside the gene matches. Germline V lookup: CDR1 SGHTA, CDR2 FQGNSA. The CDR3 length is 15 residues. The CDR3 protein is CASSPGGLTTGELFF. CDR3 nucleotide sequence: TGTGCCAGCAGCCCAGGGGGTCTGACCACCGGGGAGCTGTTTTTT.

This chain uses TRBV19 with TRBJ2-1; 11 bases align to TRBD1. The CDR3 has 15 residues. The J segment lost 4 bases and the V segment lost 7 bases, leaving 6 bases of the junction unmatched. Per the germline V gene, CDR1 is LNHDA and CDR2 is SQIVND (reference sequence). CDR3 sequence reads: CASKIRDRGYNEQFF. For the CDR3, the DNA is TGTGCCAGTAAAATACGGGACAGGGGGTACAATGAGCAGTTCTTC. The full variable domain, completed using reference TRBV19 and TRBJ2-1, is DGGITQSPKYLFRKEGQNVTLSCEQNLNHDAMYWYRQDPGQGLRLIYYSQIVNDFQKGDIAEGYSVSREKKESFPLTVTSAQKNPTAFYLCASKIRDRGYNEQFFGPGTRLTVL.

This rearrangement joins TRBV5-1 to TRBJ2-5; D is possibly TRBD2 (5 bases). The J call may be in error: the DNA end matches TRBJ2-7 better. The CDR3 runs 14 residues. Germline lookup yields CDR1 SGHRS and CDR2 YFSETQ. As DNA, the CDR3 is TGCGCCAGCAGTCCGGAGGACTCCGCCTACGAGCAGTACTTC. Encoded protein: CASSPEDSAYEQYF.

The chain carries TRBV29-1 and TRBJ2-7; 10 bases fit TRBD2. With V trimmed by 6 bases and J by 7 bases, 9 bases remained unmatched. The CDR3 extends over 13 amino acids. Germline CDR1 reads SQVTM; CDR2 reads ANQGSEA. CDR3 in amino acids: CSVGTKREGEQYF. The CDR3 DNA reads as TGCAGCGTGGGGACCAAGCGGGAGGGGGAGCAGTACTTC.

The chain is built from TRBV7-6 and TRBJ2-3; TRBD1 might be the D (6 bases). The germline CDR1 and CDR2 sequences are SGHVS and FNYEAQ. This CDR3 is built from 14 residues. With 1 base removed from V and 5 bases from J, the gap between germline ends came to 10 bases. Written as DNA, the CDR3 is TGTGCCAGCAGCTTAGGAAGCAGGGGAGATACGCAGTATTTT. Protein sequence: CASSLGSRGDTQYF.

The chain employs TRBV28 and TRBJ1-2; D might be TRBD1 (5 bases). Germline V CDR1 and CDR2: MDHEN, SYDVKM. The CDR3 is made up of 13 amino acids. V lost 7 bases and J 7 bases, leaving 16 bases between the germline ends. CDR3 region: CASNFPGRSGYTF. CDR3 coding DNA: TGTGCCAGCAATTTCCCGGGGCGAAGTGGCTACACCTTC.

The table lists this clone with a count of one. This chain links TRBV7-9 with TRBJ2-1, with a tentative D call TRBD2 (6 bases). V lost 5 bases, J lost 8 bases, and 19 bases lay in between. Germline CDR1 and CDR2: SEHNR and FQNEAQ (reference sequence). The CDR3 is 15 amino acids. The CDR3 is CASSPGTFEGDEQFF. Written as DNA, the CDR3 is TGTGCCAGCAGCCCAGGGACTTTCGAGGGCGATGAGCAGTTCTTC.

The chain is built from TRBV7-6 and TRBJ2-7; 7 positions match TRBD1. CDR3 size: 13 residues. The ends lost 5 bases at V and 3 bases at J; junction bases unmatched: 4. Germline V gives CDR1 SGHVS, CDR2 FNYEAQ. CDR3 bases: TGTGCCAGCAGCGGACAGGTTAACTACGAGCAGTACTTC. Translation: CASSGQVNYEQYF.

This sequence joins TRBV5-4 and TRBJ2-3; D might be TRBD2 (6 bases). CDR1 and CDR2 from the germline V gene are SGHNT and YYREEE (reference sequence). The CDR3 spans 14 residues. Trimming left V 2 bases short and J 1 base short, with 8 bases between. CDR3 in DNA: TGTGCCAGCAGCTTATCTAGCGGCACAGATACGCAGTATTTT. Translating gives CASSLSSGTDTQYF.

Remarks on this clone: The sample carries other DNA sequences with the same CDR3. The chain carries TRBV6-1 and TRBJ1-2; the D is unclear. Trimming stripped 6 bases from V and 3 bases from J, with 5 bases between. Germline V gene lookup returns CDR1 MNHNS and CDR2 SASEGT. This CDR3 is built from 11 residues. DNA of the CDR3: TGTGCCAGCAGAGGATACTATGGCTACACCTTC. This sequence encodes CASRGYYGYTF.

The chain combines TRBV27 with TRBJ2-2; 11 nucleotides agree with TRBD2. Germline V CDR1 and CDR2: MNHEY, SMNVEV (reference sequence). Trimming at V came to 7 bases and at J to 2 bases, leaving 6 bases not matched to a gene. This CDR3 region has 16 residues. Written as DNA, the CDR3 is TGTGCCAGCACCCTCACTAGCGGGGGTAACACCGGGGAGCTGTTTTTT. Translation gives CASTLTSGGNTGELFF.

The chain is built from TRBV5-6 and TRBJ2-3; 8 nucleotides match TRBD2. The junction had 2 bases not matched to a gene; V was cut back by 5 bases and J by 0 bases. This CDR3 contains 14 residues. Germline CDR1 is SGHDT and CDR2 is YYEEEE. In nucleotides, the CDR3 is TGTGCCAGCAGGCGGGGGGCCAGCACAGATACGCAGTATTTT. This translates into CASRRGASTDTQYF.

This clone came up a few times. The rearrangement links TRBV5-6 to TRBJ2-3; 8 bases match TRBD1. Germline CDR1 SGHDT, CDR2 YYEEEE. The ends lost 4 bases at V and 4 bases at J; junction bases unmatched: 8. The CDR3 has 15 amino acids. The CDR3 region has the DNA TGTGCCAGCAGCGGGGTGGACAGGGTATCAGATACGCAGTATTTT. This encodes CASSGVDRVSDTQYF.

J is TRBJ2-7 and V is TRBV5-1; D gene ambiguous. From germline, CDR1 is SGHRS and CDR2 YFSETQ. This CDR3 comprises 16 residues. V was pared by 4 bases and J by 0 bases, with 17 bases between. CDR3 nucleotides: TGCGCCAGCAGCACCGCCCCCCGGAGCCGCTCCTACGAGCAGTACTTC. This sequence encodes CASSTAPRSRSYEQYF.

The gene calls are TRBV30 and TRBJ1-1; D gene uncertain. CDR1 is GTSNPN, CDR2 SVGIG, per germline (reference sequence). The CDR3 totals 15 residues. Trimming shortened V by 1 base and J by 0 bases, and 12 bases separated the two germline ends. As DNA, the CDR3 is TGTGCCTGGAGTGGGGCGGCTAGTTTGAACACTGAAGCTTTCTTT. Its protein product is CAWSGAASLNTEAFF.

The chain recombines TRBV29-1 with TRBJ2-5, with D perhaps TRBD1 (6 bases). Germline V gene data show CDR1 as SQVTM and CDR2 as ANQGSEA. The CDR3 spans 14 residues. V lost 5 bases to trimming and J lost 5 bases, with 18 bases between them. The CDR3: CSVQGNILGETQYF. CDR3 DNA: TGCAGCGTTCAGGGGAATATTCTAGGGGAGACCCAGTACTTC.

CDR3 bases: TGTGCCAGCGGCAATAAAGAGACCCAGTACTTC. Protein: CASGNKETQYF. The chain couples TRBV7-2 to TRBJ2-5; D ambiguous. CDR3 length equals 11 residues. Germline loops: CDR1 SGHTA, CDR2 FQGNSA. V was clipped by 8 bases and J by 3 bases, with 7 bases between them.

The chain links TRBV5-1 to TRBJ2-2, with D unclear. CDR3 size: 15 residues. CDR1 SGHRS and CDR2 YFSETQ come from the germline V gene. Deletions cut 4 bases from V and 1 base from J, with 11 bases between. The CDR3 nucleotides are TGCGCCAGCAGCCTCCGGTCCCAGAACACCGGGGAGCTGTTTTTT. Protein product: CASSLRSQNTGELFF.

This chain links TRBV7-9 with TRBJ1-1; D not resolved. The CDR3 loop spans 15 amino acids. The V end lost 3 bases, the J end lost 0 bases, and 11 bases lay between the germline ends. Germline CDR1 reads SEHNR; CDR2 reads FQNEAQ (reference sequence). The CDR3 sequence: CASSFYVGMNTEAFF. As DNA, the CDR3 is TGTGCCAGCAGCTTTTACGTGGGGATGAACACTGAAGCTTTCTTT.

This chain connects TRBV20-1 to TRBJ2-7; D unclear. Germline-derived CDR1 and CDR2 are DFQATT and SNEGSKA (reference sequence). This CDR3 comprises 11 residues. The V end lost 0 bases, the J end lost 4 bases, and 4 bases lay between the germline ends. The CDR3, as DNA: TGCAGTGCTAGAGATCAATACGAGCAGTACTTC. It codes for CSARDQYEQYF.

The rearrangement joins TRBV7-2 to TRBJ1-5; no firm D call. From germline, CDR1 is SGHTA and CDR2 FQGNSA. Trimming took 5 bases from V and 0 from J, leaving 14 bases between them. The CDR3 covers 16 residues. The CDR3 is CASSAQGPYSNQPQHF. CDR3 nucleotides: TGTGCCAGCAGCGCCCAAGGTCCCTATAGCAATCAGCCCCAGCATTTT.

The V gene is TRBV5-5, the J gene TRBJ2-2; D gene unclear. This CDR3 has 15 amino acids. V was shortened by 0 bases and J by 4 bases, with 10 bases between the two germline ends. Germline loops: CDR1 SGHKS, CDR2 YYEKEE (reference sequence). CDR3 coding DNA: TGTGCCAGCAGCTTGGACACGGGCGGCACCGGGGAGCTGTTTTTT. Its protein is CASSLDTGGTGELFF.

The chain has TRBV27 and TRBJ1-5, with TRBD1 as a possible D gene (6 bases). The CDR3 has 15 residues. The germline CDR1 and CDR2 sequences are MNHEY and SMNVEV (reference sequence). The germline V and J ends were trimmed by 0 bases and 5 bases, with 11 bases remaining between them. The CDR3 nucleotides are TGTGCCAGCAGTTTATCAACAGGGAGTCATCAGCCCCAGCATTTT. Amino acid sequence: CASSLSTGSHQPQHF.

This clone was detected only once. The V gene is TRBV6-4, the J gene TRBJ2-3; the match to TRBD1 covers 11 bases. Germline V CDR1 and CDR2: MRHNA, SNTAGT. The length of the CDR3 is 14 residues. V gave up 3 bases and J gave up 4 bases; unmatched junction bases: 0. The DNA for the CDR3 is TGTGCCAGCAGTGAGGGACAGGGGGCAGATACGCAGTATTTT. Translating gives CASSEGQGADTQYF.

This clone was seen a few times. V gene TRBV30 combines with J gene TRBJ1-2, with unresolved D. Trimming took 4 bases from V and 4 from J, leaving 10 bases between them. Looked up from germline, CDR1 is GTSNPN and CDR2 is SVGIG (reference sequence). The CDR3 sequence is 12 residues long. Here the CDR3 reads CAWISVTYGYTF. The CDR3 coding sequence is TGTGCCTGGATCAGCGTTACCTATGGCTACACCTTC.

V gene TRBV5-1 combines with J gene TRBJ1-1; TRBD1 matches 7 bases. Germline V gives CDR1 SGHRS, CDR2 YFSETQ. This CDR3 contains 16 residues. V shed 4 bases, J shed 1 base, and the junction held 10 bases outside the gene matches. The CDR3 loop is CASSLSPGQRNTEAFF. CDR3 coding DNA: TGCGCCAGCAGCCTATCCCCGGGACAGAGGAACACTGAAGCTTTCTTT.

This chain links TRBV7-9 with TRBJ2-7; no reliable D call. The CDR3 runs 14 residues. Trimming removed 1 base at V and 3 bases at J, with 10 bases between. From germline, CDR1 is SEHNR and CDR2 FQNEAQ (reference sequence). CDR3 residues: CASSLDISSYEQYF. DNA for the CDR3: TGTGCCAGCAGCTTAGATATCTCGAGCTACGAGCAGTACTTC.

V and J are TRBV28 and TRBJ2-1; TRBD2 agrees at 10 bases. This CDR3 has 15 residues. Germline values: CDR1 MDHEN, CDR2 SYDVKM. V lost 5 bases and J lost 5; bases outside the gene matches: 6. The CDR3 DNA reads TGTGCCAGCAGTCTGGGAACTAGCGGGGACAATGAGCAGTTCTTC. This sequence encodes CASSLGTSGDNEQFF.

V gene TRBV2 combines with J gene TRBJ1-2; D not resolved. Germline V gene sequence: CDR1 SNHLY, CDR2 FYNNEI. This CDR3 has 13 amino acids. V lost 0 bases, J lost 10 bases, and 12 bases lay in between. The DNA for the CDR3 is TGTGCCAGCAGTGAAGCTTTAGAGAGGGCCTACACCTTC. Its protein is CASSEALERAYTF.

This rearrangement joins TRBV28 to TRBJ1-1; D might be TRBD1 (5 bases). Trimming took off 6 bases at V and 4 bases at J, with 18 bases between the two ends. The CDR3 has 15 residues. CDR1 and CDR2 (germline): MDHEN, SYDVKM. In DNA form, the CDR3 reads TGTGCCAGCAGCATTACGAGGGGCGGGGTCACTGAAGCTTTCTTT. Its protein is CASSITRGGVTEAFF.

The CDR3 here is CASSFPRDRGQFF. CDR3 coding DNA: TGTGCCAGCAGCTTTCCCCGGGACAGGGGGCAGTTCTTC. This sequence joins TRBV7-8 and TRBJ2-1; 10 positions agree with TRBD1. This CDR3 is built from 13 residues. Germline V gives CDR1 SGHVS, CDR2 FQNEAQ. After removal of 3 bases from V and 12 bases from J, the junction contained 5 bases not matched to a gene.